This T cell receptor (beta chain) was identified during a study of CD8+ T cells in alopecia areata. Study at large: Treatment ran 6 to 18 months, with 6 months of follow-up afterward. General study results and limits: Elevated clonality characterized lesional scalp relative to normal scalp, particularly in alopecia totalis/universalis.

Peripheral blood, together with lesional scalp punch biopsies, was collected from alopecia areata patients. Starting from PBMCs, sorting isolated CD4+ and CD8+ T cells. This CDR3 is 16 amino acids long. V lost 2 bases, J lost 1 base, and 15 bases lay in between. From germline, CDR1 is MNHNS and CDR2 SASEGT. cDNA prepared by RNA extraction and subsequent reverse transcription served as the template for sequencing. Some clones are missing from TCRdb's copy, which holds only in-frame ones; the method was immunoSEQ multiplex PCR. The sample consists of some 130,000 clones, about 50% of them appearing once. Notes on this clone: No antigen is known for it.

This chain links TRBV6-1 with TRBJ2-7; weak D call: TRBD1 (6 bases). This material consisted of CD8+ T cells sorted from blood, taken at week 0. The sequence was obtained from a human donor with alopecia areata. CDR3 sequence (DNA): TGTGCCAGCAGTGAACCCCCTTCGACAGGTTCCTACGAGCAGTACTTC. Translating it yields CASSEPPSTGSYEQYF.